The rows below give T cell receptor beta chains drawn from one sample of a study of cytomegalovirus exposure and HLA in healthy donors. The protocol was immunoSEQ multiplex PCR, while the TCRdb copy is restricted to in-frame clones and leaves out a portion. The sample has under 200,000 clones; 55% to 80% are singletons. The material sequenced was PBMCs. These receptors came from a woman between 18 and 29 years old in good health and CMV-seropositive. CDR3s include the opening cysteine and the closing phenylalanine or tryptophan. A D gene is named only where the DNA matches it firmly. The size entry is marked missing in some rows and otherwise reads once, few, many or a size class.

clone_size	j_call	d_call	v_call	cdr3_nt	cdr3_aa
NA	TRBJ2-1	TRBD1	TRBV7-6	TGTGCCAGCAGCTTAGCAGTCTGGGACAGGGCTACCAATGAGCAGTTCTTC	CASSLAVWDRATNEQFF
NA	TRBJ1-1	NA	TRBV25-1	TGTGCCAGCAGTACGACTCAGGGTGGCCCTGAAGCTTTCTTT	CASSTTQGGPEAFF
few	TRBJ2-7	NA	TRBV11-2	TGTGCCACCGGATTTCGGGGGTACTCCTACGAGCAGTACTTC	CATGFRGYSYEQYF
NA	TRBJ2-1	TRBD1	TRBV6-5	TGTGCCAGCAGTTACGACAGGGGCTCCTACAATGAGCAGTTCTTC	CASSYDRGSYNEQFF
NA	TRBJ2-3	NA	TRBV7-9	TGTGCCAGCAGCTTATCGGGACACTCAGATACGCAGTATTTT	CASSLSGHSDTQYF
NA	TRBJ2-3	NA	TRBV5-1	TGCGCCAGCAGCTTGAGACAGTACACAGATACGCAGTATTTT	CASSLRQYTDTQYF
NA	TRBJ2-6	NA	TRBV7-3	TGTGCCAGCAGCGTCGACAAGAACTCTGGGGCCAACGTCCTGACTTTC	CASSVDKNSGANVLTF
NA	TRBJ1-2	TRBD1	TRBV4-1	TGCGCCAGCAGCCAAGAAGGGGGCGGTGGCTACACCTTC	CASSQEGGGGYTF
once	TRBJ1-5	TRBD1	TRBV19	TGTGCCAGTAGTCGCTTGGGGACAGTGATTCTGAATAGCAATCAGCCCCAGCATTTT	CASSRLGTVILNSNQPQHF
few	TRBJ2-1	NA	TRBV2	TGTGCCAGCACCGCCATGGGACATAGCTCCTACAATGAGCAGTTCTTC	CASTAMGHSSYNEQFF
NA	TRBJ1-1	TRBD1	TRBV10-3	TGTGCCATCAAAGGGGACAGCGAGAACACTGAAGCTTTCTTT	CAIKGDSENTEAFF
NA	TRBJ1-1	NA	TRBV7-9	TGTGCCAGCAGCTTACGGCGGGAGTATGAAGCTTTCTTT	CASSLRREYEAFF
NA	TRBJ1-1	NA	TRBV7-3	TGTGCCAGCAGCACCAGGGCGAACACTGAAGCTTTCTTT	CASSTRANTEAFF
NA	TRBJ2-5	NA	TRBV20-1	TGCAGTGCTAGACCTCTGGAGACCCAGTACTTC	CSARPLETQYF
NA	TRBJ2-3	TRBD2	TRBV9	TGTGCCAGCAGCGCACTAGCGGGAGGGCCGGATACGCAGTATTTT	CASSALAGGPDTQYF
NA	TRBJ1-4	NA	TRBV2	TGTGCCAGCAGTGAGGTTCCGCTAGGGGGAAAACTGTTTTTT	CASSEVPLGGKLFF
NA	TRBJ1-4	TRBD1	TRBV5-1	TGCGCCAGCAGCTTGGGAGGACAGGGTATAGGAGAAAAACTGTTTTTT	CASSLGGQGIGEKLFF
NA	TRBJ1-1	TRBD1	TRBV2	TGTGCCAGCAGCGGGACGGGGACAGGGGTCAGCACTGAAGCTTTCTTT	CASSGTGTGVSTEAFF
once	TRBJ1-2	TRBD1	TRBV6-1	TGTGCCAGCAGTGCAACCGACTCTAGGACAGGGGGAGGTGGCTACACCTTC	CASSATDSRTGGGGYTF
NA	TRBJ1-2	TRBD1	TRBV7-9	TGTGCCAGCAGGGGACAGTATATCGATGGCTACACCTTC	CASRGQYIDGYTF
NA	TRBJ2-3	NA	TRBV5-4	TGTGCCAGCCTTACTGAAAGCACAGATACGCAGTATTTT	CASLTESTDTQYF
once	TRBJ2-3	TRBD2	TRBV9	TGTGCCAGCAGCGGAGGACTAGCGGCCAGGACAGATACGCAGTATTTT	CASSGGLAARTDTQYF
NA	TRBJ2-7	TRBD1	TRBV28	TGTGCCAGCAGTAGGGGACAGGGGGTTAGCTCCTACGAGCAGTACTTC	CASSRGQGVSSYEQYF
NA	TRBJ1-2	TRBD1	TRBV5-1	TGCGCCAGCAGCCGGACTCGATGGAGAGACAGGGGGCATAATCCTGGCTACACCTTC	CASSRTRWRDRGHNPGYTF
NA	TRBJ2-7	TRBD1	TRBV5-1	TGCGCCAGCAGCTTTGGGTACAGGGGACACCAAACCTACGAGCAGTACTTC	CASSFGYRGHQTYEQYF
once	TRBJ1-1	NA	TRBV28	TGTGCCAGCAGTTTCGGGCGGGGAGGGAGGTCTGAAGCTTTCTTT	CASSFGRGGRSEAFF
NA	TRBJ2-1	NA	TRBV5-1	TGCGCCAGCAGCTTGGAGGGCGGGGTGTACAATGAGCAGTTCTTC	CASSLEGGVYNEQFF
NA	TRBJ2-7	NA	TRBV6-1	TGTGCCAGCAGTGCGAGGGCGGCGGACGAGCAGTACTTC	CASSARAADEQYF
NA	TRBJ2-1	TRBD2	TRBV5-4	TGTGCCAGCAGCTGGGGGACTAGCAGATCCTACAATGAGCAGTTCTTC	CASSWGTSRSYNEQFF
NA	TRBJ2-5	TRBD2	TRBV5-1	TGCGCCAGCAGCCCAACAACGCTAGCGGAGCCGTACCAAGAGACCCAGTACTTC	CASSPTTLAEPYQETQYF
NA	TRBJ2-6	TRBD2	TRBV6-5	TGTGCCAGCAGGGGCGGGAGCTCTGGGGCCAACGTCCTGACTTTC	CASRGGSSGANVLTF
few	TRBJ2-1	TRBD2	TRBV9	TGTGCCAGCAGCGTAGCTCCTAGCGGGGAGTACAATGAGCAGTTCTTC	CASSVAPSGEYNEQFF
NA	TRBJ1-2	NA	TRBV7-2	TGTGCCAGCAGCTTAGTGGGGGGGGCGAAGGACTCTGGCTATGGCTACACCTTC	CASSLVGGAKDSGYGYTF
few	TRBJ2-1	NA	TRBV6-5	TGTGCCAGCAGCCCCACTTCGACTGACAATGAGCAGTTCTTC	CASSPTSTDNEQFF
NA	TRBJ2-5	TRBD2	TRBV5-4	TGTGCCAGCAGCGCGGGACTAGCGGGAGGTTGGGAGACCCAGTACTTC	CASSAGLAGGWETQYF
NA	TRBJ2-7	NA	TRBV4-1	TGCGCCAGCAGCCAAGAACTTCTGGGGAGCCAGCCCTACGAGCAGTACTTC	CASSQELLGSQPYEQYF
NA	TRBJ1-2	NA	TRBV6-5	TGTGCCAGCAGTTACGGAGGACAGCCCAACTATGGCTACACCTTC	CASSYGGQPNYGYTF
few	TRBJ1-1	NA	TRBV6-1	TGTGCCAGCCGAGGACTTCGGGCTGAAGCTTTCTTT	CASRGLRAEAFF
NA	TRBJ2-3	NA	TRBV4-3	TGCGCCAGCAGCCAAGTAGTGATGGATACGCAGTATTTT	CASSQVVMDTQYF
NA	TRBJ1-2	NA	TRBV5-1	TGCGCCAGCAGCTTGGGGCCAGGGCCTCGTGGCTACACCTTC	CASSLGPGPRGYTF
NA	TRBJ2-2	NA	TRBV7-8	TGTGCCAGCATTTGGGTGGGCCATATGGGCGGGGAGCTGTTTTTT	CASIWVGHMGGELFF
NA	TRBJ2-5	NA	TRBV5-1	TGCGCCAGCAGCTTGGCAAGGGGGCAAGAGACCCAGTACTTC	CASSLARGQETQYF
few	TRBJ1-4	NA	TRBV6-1	TGTGCCAGCAGTGAAAGAATGGGGGACTCGCGGGAAAAACTGTTTTTT	CASSERMGDSREKLFF
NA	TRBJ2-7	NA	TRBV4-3	TGCGCCAGCAGCCAAGATCATCGGGTCCGAACCTACGAGCAGTACTTC	CASSQDHRVRTYEQYF
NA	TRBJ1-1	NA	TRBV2	TGTGCCAGCAGCCACTCCCCGAACACTGAAGCTTTCTTT	CASSHSPNTEAFF
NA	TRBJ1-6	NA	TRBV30	TGTGCCTGGAGGGAACAGACGGGATCCCCCCTCCACTTT	CAWREQTGSPLHF
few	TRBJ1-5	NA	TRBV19	TGTGCCAGTAGTATCCCAACCCTAGAACAGCATTTT	CASSIPTLEQHF
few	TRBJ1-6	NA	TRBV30	TGTGCCTGGACCCAAGACCGGGGATCACCCCTCCACTTT	CAWTQDRGSPLHF
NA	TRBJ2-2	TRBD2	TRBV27	TGTGCCAGCAGTTCGGGGGGTTACACCGGGGAGCTGTTTTTT	CASSSGGYTGELFF